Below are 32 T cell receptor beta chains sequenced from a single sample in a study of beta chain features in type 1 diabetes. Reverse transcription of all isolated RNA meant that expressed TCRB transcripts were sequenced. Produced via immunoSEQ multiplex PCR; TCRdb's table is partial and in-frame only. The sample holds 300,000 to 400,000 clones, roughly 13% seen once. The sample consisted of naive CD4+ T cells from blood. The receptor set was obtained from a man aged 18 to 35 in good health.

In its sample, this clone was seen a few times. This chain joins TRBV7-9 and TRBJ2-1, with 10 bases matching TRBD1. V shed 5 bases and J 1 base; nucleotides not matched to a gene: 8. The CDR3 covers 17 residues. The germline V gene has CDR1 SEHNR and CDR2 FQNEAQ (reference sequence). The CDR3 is CASSRIRTGGSYNEQFF. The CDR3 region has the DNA TGTGCCAGCAGCCGAATACGGACAGGGGGGTCCTACAATGAGCAGTTCTTC.

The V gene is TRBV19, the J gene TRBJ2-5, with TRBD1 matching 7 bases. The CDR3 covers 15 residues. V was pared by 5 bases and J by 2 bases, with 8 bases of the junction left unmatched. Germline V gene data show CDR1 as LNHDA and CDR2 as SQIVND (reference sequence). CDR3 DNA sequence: TGTGCCAGTAGTCCGTTGACAGGGATACAAGAGACCCAGTACTTC. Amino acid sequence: CASSPLTGIQETQYF. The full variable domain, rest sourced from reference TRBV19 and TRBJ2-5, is DGGITQSPKYLFRKEGQNVTLSCEQNLNHDAMYWYRQDPGQGLRLIYYSQIVNDFQKGDIAEGYSVSREKKESFPLTVTSAQKNPTAFYLCASSPLTGIQETQYFGPGTRLLVL.

The CDR3 nucleotides read TGTGCCAGCAGGGGACAAAACTATGGCTACACCTTC. Encoded protein: CASRGQNYGYTF. The chain couples TRBV6-5 to TRBJ1-2, with a tentative D call TRBD1 (6 bases). The CDR3 extends over 12 amino acids. Per the germline V gene, CDR1 is MNHEY and CDR2 is SVGAGI. V lost 6 bases and J 2 bases, leaving 7 bases between the germline ends.

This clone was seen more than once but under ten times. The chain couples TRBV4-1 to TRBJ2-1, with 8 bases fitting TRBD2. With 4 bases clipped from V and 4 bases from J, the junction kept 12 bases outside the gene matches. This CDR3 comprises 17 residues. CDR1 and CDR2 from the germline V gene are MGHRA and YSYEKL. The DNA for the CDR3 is TGCGCCAGCAGCCGCCTGCTCATGATAGCGGGGTACAATGAGCAGTTCTTC. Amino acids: CASSRLLMIAGYNEQFF.

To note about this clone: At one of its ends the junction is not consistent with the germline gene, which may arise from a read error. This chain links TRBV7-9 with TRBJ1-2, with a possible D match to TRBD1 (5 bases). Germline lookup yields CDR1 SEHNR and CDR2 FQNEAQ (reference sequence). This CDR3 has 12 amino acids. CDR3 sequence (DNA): TGTGCCAGCAGCTCACCGGGGGTAGCTGCTGGCTTC. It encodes CASSSPGVAAGF.

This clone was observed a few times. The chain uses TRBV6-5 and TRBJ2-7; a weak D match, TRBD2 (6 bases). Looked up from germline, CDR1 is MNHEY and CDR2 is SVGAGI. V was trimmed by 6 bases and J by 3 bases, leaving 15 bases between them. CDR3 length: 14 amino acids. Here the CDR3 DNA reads TGTGCCAGCAGACTCAGCGGGCCTGTCTACGAGCAGTACTTC. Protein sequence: CASRLSGPVYEQYF.

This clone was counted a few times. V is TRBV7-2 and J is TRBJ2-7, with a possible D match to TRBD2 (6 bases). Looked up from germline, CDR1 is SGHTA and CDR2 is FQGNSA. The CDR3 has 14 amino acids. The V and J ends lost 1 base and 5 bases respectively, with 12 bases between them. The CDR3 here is CASSLGHSSDEQYF. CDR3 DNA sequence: TGTGCCAGCAGCTTAGGGCACTCTAGCGACGAGCAGTACTTC.

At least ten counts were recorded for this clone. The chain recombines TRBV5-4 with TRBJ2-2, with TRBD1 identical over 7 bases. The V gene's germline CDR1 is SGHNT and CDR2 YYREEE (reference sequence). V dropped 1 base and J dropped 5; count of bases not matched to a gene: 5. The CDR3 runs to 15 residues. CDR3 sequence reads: CASSLRRQGTGELFF. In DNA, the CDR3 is TGTGCCAGCAGCTTGAGGCGACAGGGTACCGGGGAGCTGTTTTTT.

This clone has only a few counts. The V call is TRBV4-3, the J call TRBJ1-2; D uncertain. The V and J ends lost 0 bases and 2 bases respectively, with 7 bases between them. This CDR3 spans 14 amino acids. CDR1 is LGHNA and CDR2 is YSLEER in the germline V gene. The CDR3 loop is CASSQDRGNYGYTF. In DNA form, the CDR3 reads TGCGCCAGCAGCCAAGATCGCGGGAACTATGGCTACACCTTC.

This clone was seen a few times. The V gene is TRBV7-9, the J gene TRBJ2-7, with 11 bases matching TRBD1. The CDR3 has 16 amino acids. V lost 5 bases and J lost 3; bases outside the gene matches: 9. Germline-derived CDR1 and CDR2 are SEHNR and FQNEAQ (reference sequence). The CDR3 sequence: CASSPQPGQGGYEQYF. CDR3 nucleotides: TGTGCCAGCAGCCCCCAACCGGGACAGGGGGGCTACGAGCAGTACTTC.

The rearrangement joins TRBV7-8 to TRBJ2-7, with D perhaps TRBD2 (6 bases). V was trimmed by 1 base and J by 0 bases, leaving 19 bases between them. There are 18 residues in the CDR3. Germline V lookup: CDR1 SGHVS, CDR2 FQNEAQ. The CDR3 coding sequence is TGTGCCAGCAGCTTAGTGAGGAGGGGCCCTTTTAGCTCCTACGAGCAGTACTTC. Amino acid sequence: CASSLVRRGPFSSYEQYF.

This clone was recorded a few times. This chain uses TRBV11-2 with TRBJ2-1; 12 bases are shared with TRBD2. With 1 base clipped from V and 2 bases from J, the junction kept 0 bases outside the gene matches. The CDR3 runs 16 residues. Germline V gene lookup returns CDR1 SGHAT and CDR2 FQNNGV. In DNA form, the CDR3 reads TGTGCCAGCAGCTTAGCTAGCGGGGGGGCCTACAATGAGCAGTTCTTC. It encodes CASSLASGGAYNEQFF.

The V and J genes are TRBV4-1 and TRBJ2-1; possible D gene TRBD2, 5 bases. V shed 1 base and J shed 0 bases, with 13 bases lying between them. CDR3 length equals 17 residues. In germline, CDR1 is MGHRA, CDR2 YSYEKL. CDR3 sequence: CASSQGGSGSSYNEQFF. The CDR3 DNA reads TGCGCCAGCAGCCAAGGCGGCTCTGGGAGCTCCTACAATGAGCAGTTCTTC.

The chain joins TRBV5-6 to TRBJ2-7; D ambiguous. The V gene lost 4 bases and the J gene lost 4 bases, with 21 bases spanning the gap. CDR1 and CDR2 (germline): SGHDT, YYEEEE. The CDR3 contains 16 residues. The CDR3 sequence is CASSRRGGIKMYEQYF. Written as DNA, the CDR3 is TGTGCCAGCAGCCGGCGCGGCGGAATTAAAATGTACGAGCAGTACTTC.

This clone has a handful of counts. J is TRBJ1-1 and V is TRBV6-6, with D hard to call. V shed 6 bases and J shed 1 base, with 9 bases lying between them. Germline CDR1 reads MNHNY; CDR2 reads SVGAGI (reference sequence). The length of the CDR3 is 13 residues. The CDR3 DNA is TGTGCCAGCAGCGGAACAGAGAACACTGAAGCTTTCTTT. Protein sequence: CASSGTENTEAFF.

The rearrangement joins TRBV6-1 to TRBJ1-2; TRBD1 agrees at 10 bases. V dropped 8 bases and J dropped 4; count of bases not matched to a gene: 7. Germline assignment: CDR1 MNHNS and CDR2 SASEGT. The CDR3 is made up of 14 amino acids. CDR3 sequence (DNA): TGTGCCAGCCGGGACAGGGGCCTCGGCTATGGCTACACCTTC. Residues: CASRDRGLGYGYTF.

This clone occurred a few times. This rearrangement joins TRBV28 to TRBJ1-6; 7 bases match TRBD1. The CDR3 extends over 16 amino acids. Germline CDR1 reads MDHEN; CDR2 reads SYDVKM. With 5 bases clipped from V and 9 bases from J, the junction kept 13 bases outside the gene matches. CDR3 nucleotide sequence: TGTGCCAGCAGTATGCAACACAGGGGAAGAAGTTCACCCCTCCACTTT. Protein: CASSMQHRGRSSPLHF. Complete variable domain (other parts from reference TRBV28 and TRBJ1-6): DVKVTQSSRYLVKRTGEKVFLECVQDMDHENMFWYRQDPGLGLRLIYFSYDVKMKEKGDIPEGYSVSREKKERFSLILESASTNQTSMYLCASSMQHRGRSSPLHFGNGTRLTVT.

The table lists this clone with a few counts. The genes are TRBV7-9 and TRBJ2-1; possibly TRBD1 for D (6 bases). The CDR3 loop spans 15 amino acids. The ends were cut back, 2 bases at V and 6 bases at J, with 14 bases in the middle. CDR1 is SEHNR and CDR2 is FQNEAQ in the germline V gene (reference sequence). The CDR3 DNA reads TGTGCCAGCAGCTTACAGGGGCGATTAAGCAATGAGCAGTTCTTC. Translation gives CASSLQGRLSNEQFF.

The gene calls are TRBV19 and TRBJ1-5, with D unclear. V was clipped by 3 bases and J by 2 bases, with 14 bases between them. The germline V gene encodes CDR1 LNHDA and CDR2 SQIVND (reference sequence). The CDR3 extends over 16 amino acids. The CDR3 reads CASSIRAGRGNQPQHF. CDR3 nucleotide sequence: TGTGCCAGTAGTATTAGGGCCGGGAGAGGCAATCAGCCCCAGCATTTT.

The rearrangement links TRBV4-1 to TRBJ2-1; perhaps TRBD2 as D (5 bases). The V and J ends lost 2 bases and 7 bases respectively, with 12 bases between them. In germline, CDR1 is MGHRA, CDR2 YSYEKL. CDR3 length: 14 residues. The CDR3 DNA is TGCGCCAGCAGCCAACCCGTAAGGAGGAATGAGCAGTTCTTC. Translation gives CASSQPVRRNEQFF.

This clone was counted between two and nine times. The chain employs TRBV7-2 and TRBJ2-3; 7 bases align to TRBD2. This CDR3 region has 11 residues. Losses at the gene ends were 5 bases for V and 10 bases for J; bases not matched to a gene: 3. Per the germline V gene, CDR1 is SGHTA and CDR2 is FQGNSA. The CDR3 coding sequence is TGTGCCAGCAGCCTGGGGGGGGCGCAGTATTTT. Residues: CASSLGGAQYF.

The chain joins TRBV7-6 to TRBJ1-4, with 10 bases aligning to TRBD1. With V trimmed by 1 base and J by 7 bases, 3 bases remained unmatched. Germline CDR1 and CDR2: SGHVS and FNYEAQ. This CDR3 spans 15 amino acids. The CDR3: CASSLGQGAGEKLFF. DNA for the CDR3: TGTGCCAGCAGCTTAGGACAGGGGGCGGGTGAAAAACTGTTTTTT.

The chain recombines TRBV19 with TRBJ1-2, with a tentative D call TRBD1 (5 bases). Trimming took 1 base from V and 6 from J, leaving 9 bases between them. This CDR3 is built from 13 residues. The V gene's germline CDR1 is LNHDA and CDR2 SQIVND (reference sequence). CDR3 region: CASSIAGLDGYTF. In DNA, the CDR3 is TGTGCCAGTAGTATAGCGGGACTCGATGGCTACACCTTC.

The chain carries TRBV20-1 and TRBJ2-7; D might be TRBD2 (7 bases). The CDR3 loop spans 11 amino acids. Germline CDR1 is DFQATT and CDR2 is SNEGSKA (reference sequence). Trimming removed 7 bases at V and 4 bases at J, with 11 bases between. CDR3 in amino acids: CSGGGGYEQYF. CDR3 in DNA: TGCAGTGGGGGAGGGGGTTACGAGCAGTACTTC.

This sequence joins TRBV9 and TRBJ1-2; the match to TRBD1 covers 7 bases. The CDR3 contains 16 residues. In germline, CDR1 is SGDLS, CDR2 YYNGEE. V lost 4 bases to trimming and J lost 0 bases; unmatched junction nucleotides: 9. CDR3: CASSIYSTGPNYGYTF. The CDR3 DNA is TGTGCCAGCAGCATATACTCGACAGGGCCTAACTATGGCTACACCTTC.

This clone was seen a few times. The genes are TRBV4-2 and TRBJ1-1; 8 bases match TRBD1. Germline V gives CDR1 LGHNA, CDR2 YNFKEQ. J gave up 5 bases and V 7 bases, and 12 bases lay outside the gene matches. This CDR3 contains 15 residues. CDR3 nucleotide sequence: TGTGCCAGCACCCACAGGACAGGGCGTGCGACTGAAGCTTTCTTT. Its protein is CASTHRTGRATEAFF.

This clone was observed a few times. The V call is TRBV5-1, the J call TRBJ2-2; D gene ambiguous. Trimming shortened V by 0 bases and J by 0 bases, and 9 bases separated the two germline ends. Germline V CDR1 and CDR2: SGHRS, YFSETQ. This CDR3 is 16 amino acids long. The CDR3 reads CASSLERGANTGELFF. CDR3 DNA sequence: TGCGCCAGCAGCTTGGAGAGAGGCGCGAACACCGGGGAGCTGTTTTTT.

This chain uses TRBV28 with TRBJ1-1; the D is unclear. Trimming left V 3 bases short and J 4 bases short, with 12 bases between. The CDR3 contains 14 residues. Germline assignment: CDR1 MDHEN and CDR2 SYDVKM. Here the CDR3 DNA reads TGTGCCAGCAGTTTCATCGGGGAGTCCACTGAAGCTTTCTTT. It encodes CASSFIGESTEAFF.

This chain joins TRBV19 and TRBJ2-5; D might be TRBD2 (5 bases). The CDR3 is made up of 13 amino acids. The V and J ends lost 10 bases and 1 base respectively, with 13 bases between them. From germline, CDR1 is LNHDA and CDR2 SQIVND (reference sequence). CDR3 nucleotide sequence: TGTGCCAATCCTACCCGGGGCCAAGAGACCCAGTACTTC. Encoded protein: CANPTRGQETQYF.

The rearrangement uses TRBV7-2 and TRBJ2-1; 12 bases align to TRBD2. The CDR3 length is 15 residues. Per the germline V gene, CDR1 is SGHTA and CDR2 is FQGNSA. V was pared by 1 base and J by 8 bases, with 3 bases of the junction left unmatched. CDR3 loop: CASSLGTSGVYEQFF. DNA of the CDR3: TGTGCCAGCAGCTTAGGGACTAGCGGGGTGTATGAGCAGTTCTTC.

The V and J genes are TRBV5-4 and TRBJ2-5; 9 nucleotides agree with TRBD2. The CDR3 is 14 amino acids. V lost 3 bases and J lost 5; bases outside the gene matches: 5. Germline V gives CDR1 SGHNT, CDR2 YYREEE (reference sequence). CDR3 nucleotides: TGTGCCAGCAGCTCAGCGGGAGGCGGCGAGACCCAGTACTTC. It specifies CASSSAGGGETQYF.

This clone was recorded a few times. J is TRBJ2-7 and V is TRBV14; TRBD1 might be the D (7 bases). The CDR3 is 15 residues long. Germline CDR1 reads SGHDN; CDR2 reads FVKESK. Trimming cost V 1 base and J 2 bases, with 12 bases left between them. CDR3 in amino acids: CASSQAQGGTYEQYF. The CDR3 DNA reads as TGTGCCAGCAGCCAAGCCCAGGGGGGAACCTACGAGCAGTACTTC.